Below are 2 T cell receptor beta chains sequenced from a single sample in a study of T cell repertoires in cytomegalovirus infection. These receptors have no known antigen. TCRdb called the reads again in MiXCR, with one record for every CDR3 protein. The table lists approximately 110,000 distinct CDR3 sequences, around 28% of them singletons. The specimen comprised CD8+ T cells from cultured PBMCs, sampled from culture after CMV antigen stimulation. These TCRs come from a human donor in good health (CMV status not recorded). Some clones in this sample may be carry-over from other donors' samples.

The V and J genes are TRBV28 and TRBJ2-7; either TRBD1 or TRBD2 may fit D (5 bases each). The CDR3 is 14 residues long. Germline CDR1 MDHEN, CDR2 SYDVKM. V lost 6 bases to trimming and J lost 5 bases, with 17 bases between them. DNA of the CDR3: TGTGCCAGCAGGGGGGATTTACGGAACGACGAGCAGTACTTC. It is translated as CASRGDLRNDEQYF. Full variable domain (missing parts from reference TRBV28 and TRBJ2-7): DVKVTQSSRYLVKRTGEKVFLECVQDMDHENMFWYRQDPGLGLRLIYFSYDVKMKEKGDIPEGYSVSREKKERFSLILESASTNQTSMYLCASRGDLRNDEQYFGPGTRLTVT.

Only one count was recorded for this clonotype. This chain joins TRBV29-1 and TRBJ1-2; no reliable D call. Per germline, CDR1 SQVTM and CDR2 ANQGSEA. Trimming took off 0 bases at V and 2 bases at J, with 4 bases between the two ends. The CDR3 runs 12 residues. The CDR3 nucleotides read TGCAGCGTTGAAGATCCGAACTATGGCTACACCTTC. Translating it yields CSVEDPNYGYTF.